A single sample gave rise to the 2 T cell receptor beta chains below, sequenced in a study of CD8+CD57+ T cells in acquired aplastic anemia. Patients chosen for sequencing had CD8+CD57+ cells that had expanded, as shown by flow cytometry. TCR beta VDJ combinations and CDR3 sequences were profiled from genomic DNA. One entry per CDR3 protein results from TCRdb running MiXCR on the reads. Of around 190,000 distinct CDR3 sequences in the sample, almost 50% were seen once. Sequenced sample: sorted CD4+, CD8+, or CD8+CD57+ T cells (not recorded which) from PBMCs. Receptors originate from a human donor with aplastic anemia.

The table lists this clonotype with a count of one. This chain joins TRBV12-3 or TRBV12-4 and TRBJ2-7; D not resolved. This CDR3 region has 12 residues. V was cut by 8 bases and J by 4 bases, with 12 bases left in between. The CDR3 DNA sequence: TGTGCCAGCGCCGTGTTCGAATACGAGCAGTACTTC. Amino acid sequence: CASAVFEYEQYF.

This clonotype was observed many times. The CDR3: CASSLLYEQYF. CDR3 DNA: TGTGCCAGCAGTTTGCTCTACGAGCAGTACTTC. The chain is built from TRBV12-3 or TRBV12-4 and TRBJ2-7, with D uncertain. The CDR3 covers 11 residues. The V end was cut by 3 bases, the J end by 3 bases, with 3 bases between.